The 12 T cell receptor beta chains below were found in one sample sequenced in a study of cytomegalovirus exposure and HLA in healthy donors. Using immunoSEQ multiplex PCR, the repertoire was profiled, and TCRdb retains in-frame clones only, with some absent. The data contain 220,000 or so clones, approximately 88% of them seen just once; the ten biggest clones take up over 12%. The material sequenced was PBMCs. The origin of the receptors is a woman in her twenties or thirties in good health and CMV-seropositive.

This clone was seen a handful of times. The V and J genes are TRBV5-1 and TRBJ1-1; no clear D. Germline-derived CDR1 and CDR2 are SGHRS and YFSETQ. V was pared by 7 bases and J by 0 bases, with 13 bases between. This CDR3 region has 14 residues. CDR3: CASGLSALNTEAFF. CDR3 DNA sequence: TGCGCCAGCGGTTTATCGGCCCTGAACACTGAAGCTTTCTTT.

This clone was detected only a few times. The V and J genes are TRBV5-1 and TRBJ1-1; the D is unclear. There are 12 residues in the CDR3. Trimming stripped 5 bases from V and 1 base from J, with 6 bases between. Germline CDR1 and CDR2: SGHRS and YFSETQ. This chain's CDR3 is CASSPGNTEAFF. The CDR3 bases are TGCGCCAGCAGTCCAGGGAACACTGAAGCTTTCTTT.

V and J are TRBV9 and TRBJ2-7, with 7 bases identical to TRBD1. With 0 bases clipped from V and 3 bases from J, the junction kept 12 bases outside the gene matches. The germline gives CDR1 SGDLS, CDR2 YYNGEE. This CDR3 has 17 amino acids. CDR3 bases: TGTGCCAGCAGCGTAGGGTTGGGACAGACGAGATACTACGAGCAGTACTTC. Its protein product is CASSVGLGQTRYYEQYF.

The CDR3: CASGPGLVRETQYF. The CDR3 DNA is TGTGCCAGCGGGCCGGGACTAGTAAGAGAGACCCAGTACTTC. The genes are TRBV27 and TRBJ2-5; 8 positions match TRBD2. After removal of 8 bases from V and 4 bases from J, the junction contained 9 bases not matched to a gene. This CDR3 contains 14 residues. Germline CDR1 MNHEY, CDR2 SMNVEV (reference sequence).

The V call is TRBV6-1, the J call TRBJ1-5; no definite D call. Germline values: CDR1 MNHNS, CDR2 SASEGT. V lost 3 bases and J lost 2, with 11 bases in between. CDR3 length equals 15 residues. The CDR3 reads CASSDYVDGNQPQHF. The CDR3, as DNA: TGTGCCAGCAGTGATTATGTGGACGGCAATCAGCCCCAGCATTTT.

V gene TRBV6-5 combines with J gene TRBJ2-5; 12 bases match TRBD2. V gave up 7 bases and J gave up 2 bases; unmatched junction bases: 5. The CDR3 runs to 15 residues. The germline V gene has CDR1 MNHEY and CDR2 SVGAGI. CDR3 in amino acids: CASTNGLAGQETQYF. DNA of the CDR3: TGTGCCAGCACTAACGGACTAGCGGGGCAAGAGACCCAGTACTTC.

The chain couples TRBV11-3 to TRBJ2-1; no clear D gene. The CDR3 is made up of 13 amino acids. Germline V gives CDR1 SGHNT, CDR2 YENEEA. V lost 0 bases and J 9 bases, leaving 9 bases between the germline ends. This chain's CDR3 is CASSLDASTEQFF. As DNA, the CDR3 is TGTGCCAGCAGCTTAGACGCGAGCACTGAGCAGTTCTTC.

J is TRBJ2-5 and V is TRBV27, with a tentative D call TRBD2 (6 bases). The V gene lost 4 bases and the J gene lost 2 bases, with 8 bases spanning the gap. The CDR3 length is 13 residues. Germline V gene data show CDR1 as MNHEY and CDR2 as SMNVEV (reference sequence). The CDR3 DNA sequence: TGTGCCAGCAGTTGGGGGGTTCAAGAGACCCAGTACTTC. This sequence encodes CASSWGVQETQYF.

V and J are TRBV7-2 and TRBJ2-2; D is perhaps TRBD2 (5 bases). V was clipped by 5 bases and J by 4 bases, with 11 bases between them. Looked up from germline, CDR1 is SGHTA and CDR2 is FQGNSA. The CDR3 is 14 residues long. The CDR3 region is CASSHRDPTGELFF. CDR3 nucleotides: TGTGCCAGCAGCCACCGGGATCCCACCGGGGAGCTGTTTTTT.

The chain uses TRBV4-1 and TRBJ1-5; the D is unclear. The V and J ends lost 0 bases and 4 bases respectively, with 10 bases between them. The CDR3 spans 15 residues. From germline, CDR1 is MGHRA and CDR2 YSYEKL. The CDR3, as DNA: TGCGCCAGCAGCCAAGATCTAACTGATAATCAGCCCCAGCATTTT. Translated: CASSQDLTDNQPQHF.

The V gene is TRBV5-1, the J gene TRBJ2-5; D is undetermined. From germline, CDR1 is SGHRS and CDR2 YFSETQ. V lost 2 bases and J lost 1, with 12 bases in between. The CDR3 is 15 residues long. The CDR3 is CASSFDGQPQETQYF. DNA for the CDR3: TGCGCCAGCAGCTTCGATGGGCAGCCCCAAGAGACCCAGTACTTC.

The V and J genes are TRBV30 and TRBJ1-4, with D tentatively TRBD1 (6 bases). V lost 2 bases and J 4 bases, leaving 17 bases between the germline ends. Germline-derived CDR1 and CDR2 are GTSNPN and SVGIG (reference sequence). The CDR3 sequence is 16 residues long. The CDR3 protein is CAWSTLLRGGNEKLFF. The CDR3 region has the DNA TGTGCCTGGAGTACCCTACTGAGAGGGGGTAATGAAAAACTGTTTTTT.